The clone carrying this TCR beta chain was seen only once. Its antigen remains unidentified. This record comes from a study of cytomegalovirus exposure and HLA in healthy donors. Study conclusions and caveats: Researchers reported that a few CMV-associated chains were confirmed in vitro as CMV antigen-specific.

Generated by immunoSEQ multiplex PCR, the TCRdb table keeps only in-frame clones and is missing some. The sample has about 130,000 clones; about 94% are singletons. Trimming stripped 3 bases from V and 7 bases from J, with 9 bases between. CDR1 and CDR2 (germline): MDHEN, SYDVKM. This CDR3 has 12 amino acids. The TCR comes from a man between 18 and 35 years old in good health and CMV-seropositive. This sequence joins TRBV28 and TRBJ1-2; D may be TRBD1 (5 bases). Sequencing was carried out using PBMCs. This chain's CDR3 is CASSLGPRGYTF. The DNA of the CDR3 is TGTGCCAGCAGTTTGGGGCCCCGTGGCTACACCTTC.